This T cell receptor (beta chain) was identified during a study of early stage breast cancer tumors. Whole-study context: Among around twelve ER+/PR+/HER2- tumors, eight were ductal, four lobular. Whole-study results and caveats: Tumors had roughly 2.4-fold higher T cell density and higher clonality than adjacent normal breast tissue.

Per germline, CDR1 SGDLS and CDR2 YYNGEE. The CDR3 runs 17 residues. With 4 bases removed from V and 7 bases from J, the gap between germline ends came to 21 bases. In its sample, this clone is medium-sized. No antigen is known for it. Sequenced by immunoSEQ multiplex PCR; TCRdb stores in-frame clones only, minus some. This sample has roughly 10,000 clones, with approximately 72% found just once. The chain joins TRBV9 to TRBJ1-6; a possible D gene is TRBD1 (5 bases). Sequencing used breast tumor tissue. This TCR derives from a person in their 70s with breast cancer. This chain's CDR3 is CASSPRGRRQGNSPLHF. The CDR3 DNA follows: TGTGCCAGCAGCCCTCGTGGTAGGCGCCAGGGAAATTCACCCCTCCACTTT.